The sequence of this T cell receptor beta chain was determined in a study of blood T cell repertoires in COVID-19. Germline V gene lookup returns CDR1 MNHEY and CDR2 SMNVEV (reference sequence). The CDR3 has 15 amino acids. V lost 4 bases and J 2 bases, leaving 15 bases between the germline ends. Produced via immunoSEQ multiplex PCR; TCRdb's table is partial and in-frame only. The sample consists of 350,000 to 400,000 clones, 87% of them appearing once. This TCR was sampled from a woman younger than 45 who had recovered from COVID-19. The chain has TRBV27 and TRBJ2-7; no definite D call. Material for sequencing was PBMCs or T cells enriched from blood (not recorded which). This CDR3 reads CASSSADGSAYEQYF. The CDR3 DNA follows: TGTGCCAGCAGTTCGGCCGACGGCAGCGCCTACGAGCAGTACTTC.